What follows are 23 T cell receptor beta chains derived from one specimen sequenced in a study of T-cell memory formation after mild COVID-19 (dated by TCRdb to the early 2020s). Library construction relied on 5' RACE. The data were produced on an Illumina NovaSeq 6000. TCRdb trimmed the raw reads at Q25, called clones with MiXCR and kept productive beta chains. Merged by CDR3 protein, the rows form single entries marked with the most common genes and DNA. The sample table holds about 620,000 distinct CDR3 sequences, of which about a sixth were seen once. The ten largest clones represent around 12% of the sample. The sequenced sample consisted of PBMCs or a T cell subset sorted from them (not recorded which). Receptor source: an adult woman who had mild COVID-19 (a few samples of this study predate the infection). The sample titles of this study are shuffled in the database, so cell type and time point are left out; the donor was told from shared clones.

DNA for the CDR3: TGTGCCAGCAGCTTAGATGATAGACAGAACACTGAAGCTTTCTTT. It specifies CASSLDDRQNTEAFF. The rearrangement uses TRBV11-3 and TRBJ1-1; D remains ambiguous. This CDR3 contains 15 residues. The V and J ends lost 0 bases and 1 base respectively, with 9 bases between them. CDR1 and CDR2 from the germline V gene are SGHNT and YENEEA.

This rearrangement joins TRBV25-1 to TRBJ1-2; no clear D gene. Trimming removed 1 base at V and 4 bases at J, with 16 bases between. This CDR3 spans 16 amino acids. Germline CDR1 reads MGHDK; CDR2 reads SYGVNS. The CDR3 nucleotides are TGTGCCAGCAGTGAATTTTGGCCGACCCCGATCTATGGCTACACCTTC. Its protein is CASSEFWPTPIYGYTF.

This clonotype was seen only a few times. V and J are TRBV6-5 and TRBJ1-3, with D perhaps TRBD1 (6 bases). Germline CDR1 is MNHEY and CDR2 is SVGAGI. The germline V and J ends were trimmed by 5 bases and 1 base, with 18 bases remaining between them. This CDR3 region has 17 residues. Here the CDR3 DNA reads TGTGCCAGCAGTACCCGGGACACCCGGAGGTCTGGAAACACCATATATTTT. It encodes CASSTRDTRRSGNTIYF.

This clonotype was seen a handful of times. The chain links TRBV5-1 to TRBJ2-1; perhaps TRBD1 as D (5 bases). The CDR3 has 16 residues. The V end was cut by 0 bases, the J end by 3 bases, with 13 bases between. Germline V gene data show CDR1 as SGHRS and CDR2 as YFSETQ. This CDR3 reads CASSLGGRTGYNEQFF. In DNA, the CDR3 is TGCGCCAGCAGCTTGGGTGGCCGCACAGGCTACAATGAGCAGTTCTTC.

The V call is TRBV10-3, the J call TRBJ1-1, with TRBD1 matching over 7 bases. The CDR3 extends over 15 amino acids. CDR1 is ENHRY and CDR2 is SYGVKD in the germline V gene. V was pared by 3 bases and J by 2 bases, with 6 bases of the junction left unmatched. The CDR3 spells CAISDPGQQNTEAFF. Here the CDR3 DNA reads TGTGCCATCAGTGACCCGGGACAGCAAAACACTGAAGCTTTCTTT.

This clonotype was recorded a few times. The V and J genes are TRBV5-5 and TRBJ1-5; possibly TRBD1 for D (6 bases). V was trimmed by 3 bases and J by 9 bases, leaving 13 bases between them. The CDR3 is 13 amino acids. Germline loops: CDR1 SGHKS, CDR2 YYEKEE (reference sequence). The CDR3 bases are TGTGCCAGCAGCTCGGACAGCGTAGGGCCCCAGCATTTT. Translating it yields CASSSDSVGPQHF.

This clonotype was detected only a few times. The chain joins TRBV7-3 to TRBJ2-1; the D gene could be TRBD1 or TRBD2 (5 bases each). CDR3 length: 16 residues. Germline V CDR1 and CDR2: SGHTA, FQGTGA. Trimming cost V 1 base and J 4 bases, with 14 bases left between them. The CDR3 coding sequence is TGTGCCAGCAGCTTAAAGGTGGATTGGGGGTACAATGAGCAGTTCTTC. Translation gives CASSLKVDWGYNEQFF.

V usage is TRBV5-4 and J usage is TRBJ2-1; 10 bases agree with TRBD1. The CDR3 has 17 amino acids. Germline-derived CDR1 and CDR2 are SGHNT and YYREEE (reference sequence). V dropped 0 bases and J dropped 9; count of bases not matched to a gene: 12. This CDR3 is CASSLAWGQGTYTEQFF. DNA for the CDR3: TGTGCCAGCAGCTTGGCCTGGGGACAGGGGACTTATACTGAGCAGTTCTTC. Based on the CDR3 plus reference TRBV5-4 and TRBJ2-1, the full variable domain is ETGVTQSPTHLIKTRGQQVTLRCSSQSGHNTVSWYQQALGQGPQFIFQYYREEENGRGNFPPRFSGLQFPNYSSELNVNALELDDSALYLCASSLAWGQGTYTEQFFGPGTRLTVL.

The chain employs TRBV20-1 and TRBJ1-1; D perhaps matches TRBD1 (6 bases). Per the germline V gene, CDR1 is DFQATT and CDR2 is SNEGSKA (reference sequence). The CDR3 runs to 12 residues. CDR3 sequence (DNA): TGCAGCGGAGGGTACAGGGCCACTGAAGCTTTCTTT. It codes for CSGGYRATEAFF.

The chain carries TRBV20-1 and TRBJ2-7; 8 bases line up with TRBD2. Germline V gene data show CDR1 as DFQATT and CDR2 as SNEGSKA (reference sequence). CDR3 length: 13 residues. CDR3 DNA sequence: TGCAGCCTAGACGCGGGGGGTCGGTTCGAGCAGTACTTC. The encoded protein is CSLDAGGRFEQYF.

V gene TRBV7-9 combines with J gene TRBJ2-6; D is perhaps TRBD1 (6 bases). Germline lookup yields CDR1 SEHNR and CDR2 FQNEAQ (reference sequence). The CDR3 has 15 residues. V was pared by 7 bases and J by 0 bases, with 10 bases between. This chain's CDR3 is CASKGRGSGANVLTF. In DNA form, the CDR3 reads TGTGCCAGCAAGGGCAGGGGCTCTGGGGCCAACGTCCTGACTTTC.

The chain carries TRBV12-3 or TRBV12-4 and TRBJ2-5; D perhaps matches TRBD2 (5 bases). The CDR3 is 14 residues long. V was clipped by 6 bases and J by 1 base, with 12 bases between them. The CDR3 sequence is CASSLGMPQETQYF. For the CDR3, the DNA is TGTGCCAGCAGCCTCGGGATGCCCCAAGAGACCCAGTACTTC.

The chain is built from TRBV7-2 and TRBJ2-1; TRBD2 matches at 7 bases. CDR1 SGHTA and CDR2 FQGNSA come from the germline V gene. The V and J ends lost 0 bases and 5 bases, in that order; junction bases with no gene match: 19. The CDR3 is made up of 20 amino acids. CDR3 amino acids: CASSLALRREGEGPHNEQFF. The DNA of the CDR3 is TGTGCCAGCAGCTTAGCCCTTCGGCGGGAAGGGGAGGGGCCACACAATGAGCAGTTCTTC.

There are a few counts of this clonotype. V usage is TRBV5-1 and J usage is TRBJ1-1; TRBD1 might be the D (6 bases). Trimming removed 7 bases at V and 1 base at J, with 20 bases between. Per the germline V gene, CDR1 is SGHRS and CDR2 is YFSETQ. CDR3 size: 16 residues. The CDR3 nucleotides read TGCGCCAGCTCAACATTACAGGGTTCCGGGAACACTGAAGCTTTCTTT. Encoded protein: CASSTLQGSGNTEAFF.

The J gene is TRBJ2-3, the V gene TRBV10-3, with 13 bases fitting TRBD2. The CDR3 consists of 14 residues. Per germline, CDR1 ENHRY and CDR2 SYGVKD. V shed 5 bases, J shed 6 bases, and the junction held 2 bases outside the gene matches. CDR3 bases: TGTGCCATCAGTACTAGCGGGAGGGCCGATACGCAGTATTTT. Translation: CAISTSGRADTQYF.

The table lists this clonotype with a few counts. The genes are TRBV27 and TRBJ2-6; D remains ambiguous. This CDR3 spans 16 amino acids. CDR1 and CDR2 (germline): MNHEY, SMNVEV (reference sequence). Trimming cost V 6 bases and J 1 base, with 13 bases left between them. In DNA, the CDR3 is TGTGCCAGCAGATCCCCTAGGTCTTCTGGGGCCAACGTCCTGACTTTC. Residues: CASRSPRSSGANVLTF.

As DNA, the CDR3 is TGTGCCATCAGTGAGACGGCAGGGGGCGGAAAGACCCAGTACTTC. It specifies CAISETAGGGKTQYF. This chain connects TRBV10-3 to TRBJ2-5; 8 bases match TRBD1. Germline lookup yields CDR1 ENHRY and CDR2 SYGVKD. The J segment lost 6 bases and the V segment lost 2 bases, leaving 8 bases of the junction unmatched. The CDR3 is 15 residues long.

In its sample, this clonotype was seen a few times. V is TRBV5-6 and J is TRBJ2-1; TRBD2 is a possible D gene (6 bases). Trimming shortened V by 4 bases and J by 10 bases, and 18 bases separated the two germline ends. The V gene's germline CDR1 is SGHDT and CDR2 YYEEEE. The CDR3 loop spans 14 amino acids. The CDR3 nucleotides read TGTGCCAGCAGCGGAAATCGGGAGATGTGGGAGCAGTTCTTC. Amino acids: CASSGNREMWEQFF.

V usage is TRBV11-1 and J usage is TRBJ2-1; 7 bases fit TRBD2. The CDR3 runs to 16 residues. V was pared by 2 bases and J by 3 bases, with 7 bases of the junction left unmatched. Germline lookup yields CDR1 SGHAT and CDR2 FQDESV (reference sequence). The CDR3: CASSLRREGYYNEQFF. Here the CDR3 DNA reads TGTGCCAGCAGCTTACGCAGGGAGGGGTACTACAATGAGCAGTTCTTC.

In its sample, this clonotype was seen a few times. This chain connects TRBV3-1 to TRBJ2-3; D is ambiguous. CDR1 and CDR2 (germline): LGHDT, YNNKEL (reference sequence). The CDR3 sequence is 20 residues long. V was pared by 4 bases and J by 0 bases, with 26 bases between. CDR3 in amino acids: CASSPKPPVLHRASTDTQYF. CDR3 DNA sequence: TGTGCCAGCAGCCCGAAGCCTCCAGTACTCCACCGGGCGAGCACAGATACGCAGTATTTT.

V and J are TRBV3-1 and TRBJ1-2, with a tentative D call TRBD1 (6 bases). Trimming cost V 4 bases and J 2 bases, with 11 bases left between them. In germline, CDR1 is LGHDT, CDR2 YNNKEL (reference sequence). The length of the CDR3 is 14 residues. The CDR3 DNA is TGTGCCAGCAGCCGACAGGCGGGCAACTATGGCTACACCTTC. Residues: CASSRQAGNYGYTF.

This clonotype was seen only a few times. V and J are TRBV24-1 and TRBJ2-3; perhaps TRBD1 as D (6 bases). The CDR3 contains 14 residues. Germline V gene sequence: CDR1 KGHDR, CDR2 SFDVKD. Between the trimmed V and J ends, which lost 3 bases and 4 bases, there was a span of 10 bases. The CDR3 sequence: CATSDRTEADTQYF. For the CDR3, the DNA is TGTGCCACCAGTGATCGGACAGAGGCAGATACGCAGTATTTT.

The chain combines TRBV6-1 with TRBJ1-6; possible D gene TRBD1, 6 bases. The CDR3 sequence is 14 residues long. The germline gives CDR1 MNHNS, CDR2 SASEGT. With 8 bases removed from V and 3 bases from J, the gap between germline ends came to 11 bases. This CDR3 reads CASGGQSYNSPLHF. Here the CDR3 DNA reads TGTGCCAGCGGAGGACAGAGCTATAATTCACCCCTCCACTTT.